The subject of this entry is one T cell receptor (beta chain). The record originates from a study of blood T cell repertoires in COVID-19. In germline, CDR1 is MDHEN, CDR2 SYDVKM. With 3 bases removed from V and 17 bases from J, the gap between germline ends came to 14 bases. The CDR3 covers 12 residues. Per the original data handling: Estimates of nucleated cell counts were drawn from the amplification of reference gene primers. The table came from immunoSEQ multiplex PCR; TCRdb's copy has only in-frame clones and leaves some out. Clonal size and the V and J genes are those of that table, whereas D and trimming came from the DNA. The sample lists fewer than 450,000 clones, 90% occurring once. The study recruited people aged roughly 18 to 100 years across approximately 24 US areas.

V is TRBV28 and J is TRBJ1-6; D unclear. Material: PBMCs or T cells enriched from blood (not recorded which). This clonotype originated in a man aged 18 to 30 who had recovered from COVID-19. CDR3 sequence (DNA): TGTGCCAGCAGTTTTGCTGTCAGGCCCGTCCACTTT. Translated, it gives CASSFAVRPVHF.